What follows is one T cell receptor beta chain and its context. Its antigen is unknown. The source of the sample is a study of T cells after posttransplantation cyclophosphamide. Germline CDR1 reads SGHRS; CDR2 reads YFSETQ. The CDR3 loop spans 14 amino acids. Busulfan-fludarabine conditioning, marrow transplant, and cyclophosphamide on days +3 and +4 were administered. Study-level results: Blood and skin or GI T cell repertoires showed limited TRB overlap. Later post-transplant blood repertoires were often dominated by donor CD8+ memory clones. Recipient CMV seropositivity and CMV reactivation strongly tracked TRB clonality.

TCRdb's copy holds only in-frame clones and misses some; the assay was immunoSEQ multiplex PCR. The table has 15,000 to 20,000 clones, roughly 90% seen once. Here the sequenced sample was PBMCs, taken after allogeneic stem cell transplant with posttransplant cyclophosphamide. V usage is TRBV5-1 and J usage is TRBJ2-5; a possible D gene is TRBD1 (5 bases). The J call is doubtful: the DNA matches TRBJ2-7 better. This TCR was sampled from a female patient aged 40-50 years who received an allogeneic stem cell transplant from a related donor, was CMV-positive, and had no GVHD. Some of the T cells may derive from the graft donor. The CDR3 nucleotides read TGCGCCAGCAGCTTGGGGCAGGGCTTCTACGAGCAGTACTTC. Amino acids: CASSLGQGFYEQYF.